The 16 T cell receptor beta chains in this list originate from one sample, sequenced in a study of shared clonotypes between healthy human individuals. Libraries were prepared by immunoSEQ multiplex PCR; TCRdb keeps only in-frame clonotypes and omits some of them. The sample lists about 460,000 clones, over 60% occurring once. The sequencing sample was made of PBMCs. Receptors were obtained from a middle-aged woman in good health. Some clones in this sample may be carry-over from other donors' samples.

The rearrangement uses TRBV30 and TRBJ1-4; D gene unclear. The CDR3 covers 16 residues. CDR1 and CDR2 (germline): GTSNPN, SVGIG (reference sequence). The V end lost 0 bases, the J end lost 4 bases, and 15 bases lay between the germline ends. The CDR3 spells CAWSVRSGLSNEKLFF. CDR3 nucleotides: TGTGCCTGGAGTGTACGGTCCGGACTCAGTAATGAAAAACTGTTTTTT.

This clone was seen only a few times. This chain links TRBV6-5 with TRBJ1-5, with D perhaps TRBD1 (5 bases). In germline, CDR1 is MNHEY, CDR2 SVGAGI. The CDR3 is 14 residues long. V was clipped by 2 bases and J by 9 bases, with 14 bases between them. CDR3 DNA sequence: TGTGCCAGCAGTTACCAGCCTGGGGCCCGGCCCCAGCATTTT. Translated, it gives CASSYQPGARPQHF.

The chain joins TRBV10-3 to TRBJ2-5; D remains ambiguous. This CDR3 is 12 amino acids long. Germline-derived CDR1 and CDR2 are ENHRY and SYGVKD. Trimming stripped 6 bases from V and 2 bases from J, with 7 bases between. The DNA of the CDR3 is TGTGCCATCAGCGACTTACAAGAGACCCAGTACTTC. Protein sequence: CAISDLQETQYF.

On this clone: The final CDR3 position lacks the conserved phenylalanine or tryptophan, pointing to a likely read error. The limits of the CDR3 on the DNA are not certain, so only TCRdb's listed CDR3 is given. This chain connects TRBV1 to TRBJ2-7. TRBV1 counts as a pseudogene. The CDR3 has 15 amino acids, counting both end residues. CDR3 protein: CTSSQEGSAQETQYS.

This chain links TRBV19 with TRBJ2-7; 7 bases are a match to TRBD2. The CDR3 runs to 14 residues. Per the germline V gene, CDR1 is LNHDA and CDR2 is SQIVND (reference sequence). After removal of 4 bases from V and 5 bases from J, the junction contained 8 bases not matched to a gene. CDR3 amino acids: CASSTQAGPHEQYF. CDR3 sequence (DNA): TGTGCCAGTAGTACCCAAGCGGGACCCCACGAGCAGTACTTC.

This clone has only one observation. The V call is TRBV30, the J call TRBJ2-3, with D maybe TRBD2 (6 bases). Germline CDR1 reads GTSNPN; CDR2 reads SVGIG (reference sequence). This CDR3 contains 14 residues. V lost 0 bases and J lost 2, with 9 bases in between. Written as DNA, the CDR3 is TGTGCCTGGAGTGTTGGAGGGTCCACAGATACGCAGTATTTT. As protein: CAWSVGGSTDTQYF.

The CDR3 DNA reads TGTGCCAGCTCCCTTGAAACAGGATCCCAAGAGACCCAGTACTTC. Encoded protein: CASSLETGSQETQYF. The V and J genes are TRBV18 and TRBJ2-5; maybe TRBD1 (5 bases). CDR1 and CDR2 from the germline V gene are KGHSH and LQKENI. Trimming pared 6 bases from V and 1 base from J, leaving 15 bases between. The CDR3 totals 15 residues.

This clone appeared once. J is TRBJ2-7 and V is TRBV15; TRBD2 agrees at 10 bases. V was pared by 0 bases and J by 2 bases, with 13 bases of the junction left unmatched. Germline V gives CDR1 LNHNV, CDR2 YYDKDF (reference sequence). The CDR3 length is 19 residues. CDR3 sequence (DNA): TGTGCCACCAGCAGAGATCAACTAGCGGGACTTCCAGGTCCCTACGAGCAGTACTTC. Translated: CATSRDQLAGLPGPYEQYF.

For this clone: A much larger clone sits a single nucleotide away, making a read error possible. The chain links TRBV6-5 to TRBJ2-7, with TRBD2 identical over 11 bases. The CDR3 has 15 amino acids. The V gene's germline CDR1 is MNHEY and CDR2 SVGAGI. As DNA, the CDR3 is TGTGCCGGCAGCGTAGCGGGAGGGCCTGGGGCCGAGCAGTACTTC. Its translation: CAGSVAGGPGAEQYF.

The rearrangement links TRBV11-2 to TRBJ2-1, with D perhaps TRBD2 (6 bases). Trimming removed 0 bases from V and 1 base from J, with 13 bases in between. Germline V gene lookup returns CDR1 SGHAT and CDR2 FQNNGV. The CDR3 has 17 amino acids. The CDR3: CASSLDLGGISYNEQFF. CDR3 coding DNA: TGTGCCAGCAGCTTAGATCTAGGCGGGATATCCTACAATGAGCAGTTCTTC.

The chain couples TRBV30 to TRBJ1-6, with D uncertain. The V gene's germline CDR1 is GTSNPN and CDR2 SVGIG (reference sequence). The CDR3 length is 17 residues. Trimming took 0 bases from V and 0 from J, leaving 12 bases between them. CDR3 nucleotides: TGTGCCTGGAGTGTCCGGAGCCTGAGCTCCTATAATTCACCCCTCCACTTT. Its protein is CAWSVRSLSSYNSPLHF.

J is TRBJ1-4 and V is TRBV5-8, with TRBD1 matching 9 bases. Germline loops: CDR1 SGHTS, CDR2 YDEGEE. Unmatched junction bases numbered 4, after V lost 2 bases and J lost 8 bases. This CDR3 has 14 residues. The CDR3 sequence is CASSFGTGLEKLFF. The CDR3 coding sequence is TGTGCCAGCAGCTTTGGGACAGGGCTAGAAAAACTGTTTTTT.

V usage is TRBV5-6 and J usage is TRBJ1-2, with 11 bases fitting TRBD1. The J segment lost 5 bases and the V segment lost 4 bases, leaving 4 bases of the junction unmatched. The germline V gene has CDR1 SGHDT and CDR2 YYEEEE. This CDR3 has 14 residues. Here the CDR3 reads CASSQGQGVYGYTF. The DNA of the CDR3 is TGTGCCAGCAGCCAGGGACAGGGGGTGTATGGCTACACCTTC.

The rearrangement uses TRBV30 and TRBJ2-5; unclear D gene. Germline CDR1 is GTSNPN and CDR2 is SVGIG (reference sequence). Trimming shortened V by 7 bases and J by 4 bases, and 10 bases separated the two germline ends. The CDR3 is 11 amino acids. CDR3 sequence (DNA): TGTGCCTCGAAGAGAAGAGAGACCCAGTACTTC. It encodes CASKRRETQYF.

This rearrangement joins TRBV28 to TRBJ1-1; 7 bases fit TRBD1. The junction had 16 bases not matched to a gene; V was cut back by 2 bases and J by 10 bases. Germline V gene data show CDR1 as MDHEN and CDR2 as SYDVKM. This CDR3 is built from 16 residues. CDR3 loop: CASSLTGTAALRGAFF. CDR3 sequence (DNA): TGTGCCAGCAGTTTAACCGGGACAGCTGCCTTGCGTGGAGCTTTCTTT.

This chain uses TRBV5-1 with TRBJ2-1, with 14 nucleotides matching TRBD2. CDR3 length: 15 residues. The J segment lost 6 bases and the V segment lost 4 bases, leaving 3 bases of the junction unmatched. Germline assignment: CDR1 SGHRS and CDR2 YFSETQ. In DNA, the CDR3 is TGCGCCAGCAGCACCGGGACTAGCGGGAGCAATGAGCAGTTCTTC. Translating it yields CASSTGTSGSNEQFF.